The 9 T cell receptor beta chains in this list originate from one sample, sequenced in a study of blood T cell repertoires in COVID-19. The assay was immunoSEQ multiplex PCR, and TCRdb's table has in-frame clones only and misses some. Counted here are approximately 89,000 clones, about 83% occurring once; the ten biggest clones make up 13% to 15%. The sample taken for sequencing was peripheral blood. Receptor source: a woman aged 70-85 years with acute or convalescent COVID-19.

The rearrangement uses TRBV19 and TRBJ1-5; weak D call: TRBD1 (5 bases). V lost 3 bases to trimming and J lost 3 bases, with 21 bases between them. The CDR3 totals 18 residues. The germline gives CDR1 LNHDA, CDR2 SQIVND (reference sequence). This CDR3 is CASSMPSRGRVDNQPQHF. Written as DNA, the CDR3 is TGTGCCAGTAGTATGCCCTCACGAGGCAGGGTAGACAATCAGCCCCAGCATTTT.

This clone was seen only once. V gene TRBV5-6 combines with J gene TRBJ2-7; 7 bases are a match to TRBD1. Germline-derived CDR1 and CDR2 are SGHDT and YYEEEE. The length of the CDR3 is 12 residues. V gave up 4 bases and J gave up 7 bases; unmatched junction bases: 5. CDR3 sequence reads: CASSQQGWEQYV. In DNA form, the CDR3 reads TGTGCCAGCAGCCAACAGGGGTGGGAGCAGTACGTC.

The chain uses TRBV2 and TRBJ2-2, with D tentatively TRBD2 (7 bases). This CDR3 has 17 residues. Looked up from germline, CDR1 is SNHLY and CDR2 is FYNNEI. V lost 8 bases to trimming and J lost 5 bases, with 24 bases between them. CDR3 in amino acids: CASHLGGDSWSTGELFF. The CDR3 bases are TGTGCCAGCCATTTAGGGGGGGACTCCTGGTCGACCGGGGAGCTGTTTTTT.

This clone was seen once. The V and J genes are TRBV10-1 and TRBJ2-7, with 8 bases fitting TRBD1. The germline V gene has CDR1 WNHNN and CDR2 SYGVQD (reference sequence). V lost 10 bases to trimming and J lost 0 bases; unmatched junction nucleotides: 5. This CDR3 has 13 residues. CDR3 nucleotide sequence: TGCGCCACCCGGACAGGGAGCTCCTACGAGCAGTACGTC. Translated: CATRTGSSYEQYV.

This clone turned up a few times. The DNA for the CDR3 is TGTGCCAGCAGTCACGGACAGGGGGCATATGAAAAACTGTTTTTT. It encodes CASSHGQGAYEKLFF. The rearrangement links TRBV13 to TRBJ1-4; 11 bases are shared with TRBD1. J lost 6 bases, V lost 6 bases, and 6 bases had no gene match. CDR1 is PRHDT and CDR2 is FYEKMQ in the germline V gene (reference sequence). The CDR3 contains 15 residues.

V and J are TRBV15 and TRBJ1-2; D remains unclear. The CDR3 spans 14 residues. V was trimmed by 1 base and J by 2 bases, leaving 8 bases between them. Germline V gene sequence: CDR1 LNHNV, CDR2 YYDKDF (reference sequence). CDR3 DNA sequence: TGTGCCACCAGCAGAGGAGCGGGGAACTATGGCTACACCTTC. This gives the protein CATSRGAGNYGYTF.

This sequence joins TRBV5-4 and TRBJ2-1, with D possibly being TRBD2 (5 bases). Germline V gene data show CDR1 as SGHNT and CDR2 as YYREEE (reference sequence). V lost 3 bases to trimming and J lost 6 bases, with 13 bases between them. The CDR3 is 14 amino acids. The CDR3 is CASSWMLAPNEQFF. CDR3 in DNA: TGTGCCAGCAGCTGGATGCTAGCTCCCAATGAGCAGTTCTTC.

The chain combines TRBV18 with TRBJ1-3, with D unresolved. The CDR3 runs 13 residues. CDR1 and CDR2 from the germline V gene are KGHSH and LQKENI. Trimming shortened V by 2 bases and J by 8 bases, and 10 bases separated the two germline ends. The CDR3 coding sequence is TGTGCCAGCTCACCAGGGAGTCGGGACACCATATATTTT. Translation: CASSPGSRDTIYF.

The genes are TRBV28 and TRBJ1-2, with 10 bases aligning to TRBD1. V was clipped by 2 bases and J by 4 bases; unmatched bases: 1. Germline values: CDR1 MDHEN, CDR2 SYDVKM. There are 14 residues in the CDR3. As DNA, the CDR3 is TGTGCCAGCAGTTTAAGGGACAGGGGCTATGGCTACACCTTC. Amino acids: CASSLRDRGYGYTF.